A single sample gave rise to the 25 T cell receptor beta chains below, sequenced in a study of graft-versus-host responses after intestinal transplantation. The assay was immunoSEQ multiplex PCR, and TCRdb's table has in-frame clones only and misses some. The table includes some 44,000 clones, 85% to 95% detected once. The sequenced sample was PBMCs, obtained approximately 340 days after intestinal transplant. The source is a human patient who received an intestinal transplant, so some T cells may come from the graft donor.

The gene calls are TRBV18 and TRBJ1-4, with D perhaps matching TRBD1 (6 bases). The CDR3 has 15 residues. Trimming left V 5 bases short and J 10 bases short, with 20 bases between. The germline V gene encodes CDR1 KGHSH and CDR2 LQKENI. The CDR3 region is CASSTTNQGGGKLFF. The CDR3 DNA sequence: TGTGCCAGCTCAACCACTAACCAGGGAGGGGGAAAACTGTTTTTT.

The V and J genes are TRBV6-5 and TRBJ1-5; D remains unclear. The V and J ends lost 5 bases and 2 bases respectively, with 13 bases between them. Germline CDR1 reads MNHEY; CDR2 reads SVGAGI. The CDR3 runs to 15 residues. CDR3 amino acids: CASSHGYQGNQPQHF. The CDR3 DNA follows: TGTGCCAGCAGTCACGGGTATCAGGGCAATCAGCCCCAGCATTTT.

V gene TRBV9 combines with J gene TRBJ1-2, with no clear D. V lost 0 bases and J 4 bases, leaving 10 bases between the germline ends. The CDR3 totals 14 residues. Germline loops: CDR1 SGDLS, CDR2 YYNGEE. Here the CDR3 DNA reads TGTGCCAGCAGCGTAGGTTCCCAGGTCTATGGCTACACCTTC. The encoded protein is CASSVGSQVYGYTF.

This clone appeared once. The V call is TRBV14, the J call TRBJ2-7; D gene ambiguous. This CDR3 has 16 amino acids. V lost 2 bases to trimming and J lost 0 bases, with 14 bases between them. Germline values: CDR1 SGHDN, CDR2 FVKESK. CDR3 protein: CASSQRYRQSSYEQYF. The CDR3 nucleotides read TGTGCCAGCAGCCAAAGGTATCGGCAGAGCTCCTACGAGCAGTACTTC.

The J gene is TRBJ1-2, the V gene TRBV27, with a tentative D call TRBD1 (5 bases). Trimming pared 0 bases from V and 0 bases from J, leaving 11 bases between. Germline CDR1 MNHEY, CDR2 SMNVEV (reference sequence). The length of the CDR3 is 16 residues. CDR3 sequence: CASSLSGTAANYGYTF. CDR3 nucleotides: TGTGCCAGCAGTTTATCCGGGACCGCAGCTAACTATGGCTACACCTTC.

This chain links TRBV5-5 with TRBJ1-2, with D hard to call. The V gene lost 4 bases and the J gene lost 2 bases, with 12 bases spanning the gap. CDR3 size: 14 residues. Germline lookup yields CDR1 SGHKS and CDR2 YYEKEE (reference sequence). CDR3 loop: CASSEKGRNYGYTF. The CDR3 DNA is TGTGCCAGCAGCGAGAAGGGCAGAAACTATGGCTACACCTTC.

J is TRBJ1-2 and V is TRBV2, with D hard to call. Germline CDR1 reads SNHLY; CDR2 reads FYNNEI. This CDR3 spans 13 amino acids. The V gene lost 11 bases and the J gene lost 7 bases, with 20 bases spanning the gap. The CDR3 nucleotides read TGTGCCGGGAGGGAGGCGGGGTACGGTGGCTACACCTTC. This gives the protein CAGREAGYGGYTF.

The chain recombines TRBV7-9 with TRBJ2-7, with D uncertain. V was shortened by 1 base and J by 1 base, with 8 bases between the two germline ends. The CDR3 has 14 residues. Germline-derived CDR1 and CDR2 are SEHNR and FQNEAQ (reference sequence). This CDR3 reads CASSLELRSYEQYF. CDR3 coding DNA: TGTGCCAGCAGCTTAGAACTCCGGTCCTACGAGCAGTACTTC.

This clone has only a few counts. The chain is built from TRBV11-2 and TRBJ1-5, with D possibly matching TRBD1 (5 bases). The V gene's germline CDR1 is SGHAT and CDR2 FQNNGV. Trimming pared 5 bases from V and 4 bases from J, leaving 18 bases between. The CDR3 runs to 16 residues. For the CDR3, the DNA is TGTGCCAGCAGCCTAACGGGGGGAAGATCGAATCAGCCCCAGCATTTT. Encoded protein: CASSLTGGRSNQPQHF.

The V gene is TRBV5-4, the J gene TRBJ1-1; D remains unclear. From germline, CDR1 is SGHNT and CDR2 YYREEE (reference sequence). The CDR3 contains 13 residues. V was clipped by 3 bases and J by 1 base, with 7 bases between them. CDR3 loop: CASSSTENTEAFF. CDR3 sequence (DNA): TGTGCCAGCAGCTCCACAGAGAACACTGAAGCTTTCTTT.

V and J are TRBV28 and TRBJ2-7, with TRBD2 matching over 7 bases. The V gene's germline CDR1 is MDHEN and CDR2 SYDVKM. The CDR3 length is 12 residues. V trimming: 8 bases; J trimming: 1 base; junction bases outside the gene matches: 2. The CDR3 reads CASSGGSYEQYF. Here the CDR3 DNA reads TGTGCCAGCTCCGGGGGGTCCTACGAGCAGTACTTC.

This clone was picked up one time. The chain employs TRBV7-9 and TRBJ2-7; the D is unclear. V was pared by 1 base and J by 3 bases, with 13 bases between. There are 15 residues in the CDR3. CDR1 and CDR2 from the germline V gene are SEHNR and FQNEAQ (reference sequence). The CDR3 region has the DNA TGTGCCAGCAGCTTAGGCCAAAACCCCAACTACGAGCAGTACTTC. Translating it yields CASSLGQNPNYEQYF.

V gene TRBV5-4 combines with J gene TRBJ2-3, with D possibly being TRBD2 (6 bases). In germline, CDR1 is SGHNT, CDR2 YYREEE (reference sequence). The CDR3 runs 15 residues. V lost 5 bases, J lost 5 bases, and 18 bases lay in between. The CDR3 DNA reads TGTGCCAGCAGGGTACGTACAGGAGGGATAGATACGCAGTATTTT. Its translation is CASRVRTGGIDTQYF. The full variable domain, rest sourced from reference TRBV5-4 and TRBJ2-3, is ETGVTQSPTHLIKTRGQQVTLRCSSQSGHNTVSWYQQALGQGPQFIFQYYREEENGRGNFPPRFSGLQFPNYSSELNVNALELDDSALYLCASRVRTGGIDTQYFGPGTRLTVL.

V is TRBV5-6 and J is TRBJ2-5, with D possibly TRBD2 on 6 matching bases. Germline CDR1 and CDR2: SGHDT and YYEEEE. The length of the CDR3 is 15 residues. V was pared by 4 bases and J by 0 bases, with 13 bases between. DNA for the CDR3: TGTGCCAGCAGCCCCGAAGGGGACTACCAAGAGACCCAGTACTTC. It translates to CASSPEGDYQETQYF.

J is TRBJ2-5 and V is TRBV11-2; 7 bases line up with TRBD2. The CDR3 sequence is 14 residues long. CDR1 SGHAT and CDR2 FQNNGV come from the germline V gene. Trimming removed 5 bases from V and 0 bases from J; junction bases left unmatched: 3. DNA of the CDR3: TGTGCCAGCAGCCCACTAGCGCACCAAGAGACCCAGTACTTC. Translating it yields CASSPLAHQETQYF.

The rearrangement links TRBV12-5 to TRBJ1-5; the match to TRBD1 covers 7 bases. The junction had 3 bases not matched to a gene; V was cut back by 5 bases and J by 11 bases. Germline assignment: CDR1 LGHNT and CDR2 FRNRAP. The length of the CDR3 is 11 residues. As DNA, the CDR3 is TGTGCTAGTGGTCCTACAGGGGCCCAGCATTTT. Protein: CASGPTGAQHF.

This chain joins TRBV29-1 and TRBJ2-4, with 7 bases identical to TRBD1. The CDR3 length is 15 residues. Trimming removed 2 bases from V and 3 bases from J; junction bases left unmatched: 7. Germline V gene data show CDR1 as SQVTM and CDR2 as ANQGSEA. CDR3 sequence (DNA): TGCAGCGTTGAACCCCTGCCAGGGGGCAAAAACATTCAGTACTTC. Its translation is CSVEPLPGGKNIQYF.

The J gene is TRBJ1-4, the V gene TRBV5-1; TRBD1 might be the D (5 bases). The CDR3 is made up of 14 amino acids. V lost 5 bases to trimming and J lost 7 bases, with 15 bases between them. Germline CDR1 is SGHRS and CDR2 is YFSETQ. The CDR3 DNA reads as TGCGCCAGCAGACAGGAACCTCAGGCTGAAAAACTGTTTTTT. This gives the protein CASRQEPQAEKLFF.

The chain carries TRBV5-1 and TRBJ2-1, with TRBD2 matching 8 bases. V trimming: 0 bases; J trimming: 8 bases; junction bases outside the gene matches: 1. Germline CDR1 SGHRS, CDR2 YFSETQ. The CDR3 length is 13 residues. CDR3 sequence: CASSLGLAYEQFF. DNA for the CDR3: TGCGCCAGCAGCTTGGGACTAGCGTATGAGCAGTTCTTC.

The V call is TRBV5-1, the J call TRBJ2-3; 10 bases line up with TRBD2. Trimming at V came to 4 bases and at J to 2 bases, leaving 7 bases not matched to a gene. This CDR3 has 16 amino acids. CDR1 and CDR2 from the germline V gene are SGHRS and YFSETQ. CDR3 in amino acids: CASSGGTSDYTDTQYF. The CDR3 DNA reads TGCGCCAGCAGCGGGGGGACTAGCGATTACACAGATACGCAGTATTTT.

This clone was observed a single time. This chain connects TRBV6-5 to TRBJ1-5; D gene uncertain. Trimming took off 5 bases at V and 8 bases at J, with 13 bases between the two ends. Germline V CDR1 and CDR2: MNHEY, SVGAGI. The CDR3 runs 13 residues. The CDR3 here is CASSEDVLKPQHF. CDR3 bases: TGTGCCAGCAGTGAAGACGTCCTTAAGCCCCAGCATTTT.

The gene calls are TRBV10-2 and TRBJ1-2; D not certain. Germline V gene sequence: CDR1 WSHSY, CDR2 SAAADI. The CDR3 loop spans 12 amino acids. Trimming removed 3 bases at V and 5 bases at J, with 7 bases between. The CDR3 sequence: CASSDLAYGYTF. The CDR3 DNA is TGCGCCAGCAGTGACCTGGCTTATGGCTACACCTTC.

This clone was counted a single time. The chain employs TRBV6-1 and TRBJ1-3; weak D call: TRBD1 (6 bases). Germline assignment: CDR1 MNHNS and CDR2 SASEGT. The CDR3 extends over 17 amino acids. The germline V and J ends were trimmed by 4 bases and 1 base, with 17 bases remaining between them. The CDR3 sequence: CASSGTRGAESGNTIYF. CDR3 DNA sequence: TGTGCCAGCAGTGGAACGCGGGGGGCCGAGTCTGGAAACACCATATATTTT.

CDR3 in DNA: TGTGCCAGCAGTTACAGGCCAGCGGGAGACTCCTACGAGCAGTACTTC. This codes for CASSYRPAGDSYEQYF. V is TRBV6-5 and J is TRBJ2-7; 8 nucleotides agree with TRBD2. Germline trimming cut 2 bases from V and 0 bases from J; bases unmatched to any gene: 6. Germline loops: CDR1 MNHEY, CDR2 SVGAGI. The CDR3 spans 16 residues.

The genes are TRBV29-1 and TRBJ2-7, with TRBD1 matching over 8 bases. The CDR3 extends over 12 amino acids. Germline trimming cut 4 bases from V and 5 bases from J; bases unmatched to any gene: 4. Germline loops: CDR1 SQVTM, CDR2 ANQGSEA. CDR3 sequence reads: CSVARGLNEQYF. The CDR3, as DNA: TGCAGCGTTGCCAGGGGGCTCAACGAGCAGTACTTC.